The 30 T cell receptor beta chains given below trace back to one sample, sequenced in a study of cytomegalovirus exposure and HLA in healthy donors. Researchers ran the PCR with 60 Vbeta and 13 Jbeta primers. Method: immunoSEQ multiplex PCR; TCRdb's copy keeps in-frame clones and lacks some. The sample lists 100,000 to 150,000 clones; approximately 85% were seen once. Sample: PBMCs. These TCRs come from a boy under 18 in good health and CMV-seronegative.

CDR3: CASSSGTQHYNEQFF. The CDR3 nucleotides read TGTGCCAGCAGCTCGGGGACACAACATTACAATGAGCAGTTCTTC. The V call is TRBV5-6, the J call TRBJ2-1, with D possibly matching TRBD1 (6 bases). This CDR3 comprises 15 residues. Germline CDR1 SGHDT, CDR2 YYEEEE. V was shortened by 3 bases and J by 4 bases, with 14 bases between the two germline ends.

This chain connects TRBV2 to TRBJ2-1, with 12 bases that match TRBD2. The germline V gene encodes CDR1 SNHLY and CDR2 FYNNEI. J gave up 4 bases and V 2 bases, and 0 bases lay outside the gene matches. CDR3 length: 15 amino acids. CDR3 DNA sequence: TGTGCCAGCAGTGAACTAGCGGGAGGGTACAATGAGCAGTTCTTC. Encoded protein: CASSELAGGYNEQFF.

This clone was seen only a few times. The chain is built from TRBV5-3 and TRBJ2-7; unclear D gene. TRBV5-3 is an ORF, and what it does is uncertain. Trimming cost V 0 bases and J 0 bases, with 13 bases left between them. The CDR3 has 16 amino acids. CDR3 in DNA: TGTGCCAGAAGCTTGGCCACTGCGGAGAGCTCCTACGAGCAGTACTTC. Encoded protein: CARSLATAESSYEQYF.

The chain is built from TRBV4-3 and TRBJ2-1, with D unresolved. CDR1 and CDR2 from the germline V gene are LGHNA and YSLEER. Trimming removed 1 base from V and 9 bases from J, with 13 bases in between. CDR3 length equals 14 residues. CDR3 amino acids: CASSQGDPHGEQFF. CDR3 DNA sequence: TGCGCCAGCAGCCAAGGAGATCCTCATGGTGAGCAGTTCTTC.

The rearrangement uses TRBV9 and TRBJ1-1; 11 bases are shared with TRBD1. The germline V gene encodes CDR1 SGDLS and CDR2 YYNGEE. The CDR3 has 17 amino acids. V shed 0 bases, J shed 1 base, and the junction held 5 bases outside the gene matches. The CDR3: CASSVGGTGGTNTEAFF. DNA for the CDR3: TGTGCCAGCAGCGTAGGTGGGACAGGGGGAACGAACACTGAAGCTTTCTTT.

Notes on this clone: This sample includes further DNA sequences coding for the same CDR3. This chain links TRBV7-3 with TRBJ1-1; the D gene is possibly TRBD1 (5 bases). Germline V CDR1 and CDR2: SGHTA, FQGTGA. The CDR3 contains 14 residues. The V end lost 0 bases, the J end lost 2 bases, and 7 bases lay between the germline ends. In DNA form, the CDR3 reads TGTGCCAGCAGCTTAACGGGGGGAAACACTGAAGCTTTCTTT. It is translated as CASSLTGGNTEAFF.

With regard to this clone: A read error may produce the germline difference seen at one junction end. The chain links TRBV6-1 to TRBJ1-4; TRBD1 is a possible D gene (6 bases). This CDR3 has 15 amino acids. Germline V CDR1 and CDR2: MNHNS, SASEGT. CDR3 loop: CASREADRKKEKLFF. DNA of the CDR3: TGTGCCAGCCGTGAAGCCGACAGGAAAAAGGAAAAACTGTTTTTT.

This sequence joins TRBV5-4 and TRBJ2-3; TRBD2 matches 13 bases. V shed 4 bases and J 2 bases; nucleotides not matched to a gene: 4. Germline assignment: CDR1 SGHNT and CDR2 YYREEE (reference sequence). CDR3 length: 16 amino acids. CDR3 protein: CASSLGLAGTTDTQYF. The DNA for the CDR3 is TGTGCCAGCAGCCTGGGACTAGCGGGGACCACAGATACGCAGTATTTT.

The CDR3 is CAWTLTSGTDTQYF. The CDR3, as DNA: TGTGCCTGGACTCTAACTAGCGGCACAGATACGCAGTATTTT. V gene TRBV30 combines with J gene TRBJ2-3; TRBD2 matches at 7 bases. CDR3 length: 14 amino acids. The ends lost 4 bases at V and 1 base at J; junction bases unmatched: 5. Germline CDR1 and CDR2: GTSNPN and SVGIG (reference sequence).

The chain combines TRBV9 with TRBJ2-1; perhaps TRBD2 as D (6 bases). Germline assignment: CDR1 SGDLS and CDR2 YYNGEE. The V and J ends lost 0 bases and 5 bases respectively, with 15 bases between them. There are 16 residues in the CDR3. The CDR3 coding sequence is TGTGCCAGCAGCGTAGACCTGGGGGACTTGGACAATGAGCAGTTCTTC. Amino acids: CASSVDLGDLDNEQFF. The variable domain in full, completed from reference TRBV9 and TRBJ2-1, reads DSGVTQTPKHLITATGQRVTLRCSPRSGDLSVYWYQQSLDQGLQFLIQYYNGEERAKGNILERFSAQQFPDLHSELNLSSLELGDSALYFCASSVDLGDLDNEQFFGPGTRLTVL.

The gene calls are TRBV6-5 and TRBJ1-2, with TRBD1 identical over 7 bases. V gave up 6 bases and J gave up 3 bases; unmatched junction bases: 4. Germline V lookup: CDR1 MNHEY, CDR2 SVGAGI. This CDR3 has 13 residues. CDR3 sequence (DNA): TGTGCCAGCAGCCCCGACAGGGACTATGGCTACACCTTC. This codes for CASSPDRDYGYTF.

J is TRBJ2-3 and V is TRBV19; TRBD2 matches at 10 bases. CDR1 and CDR2 (germline): LNHDA, SQIVND (reference sequence). V dropped 5 bases and J dropped 0; count of bases not matched to a gene: 14. The CDR3 runs 19 residues. The CDR3 region has the DNA TGTGCCAGTAGTCTTTGGGGGGCTAGCGGGAGACTTAGCACAGATACGCAGTATTTT. It yields the protein CASSLWGASGRLSTDTQYF.

This chain connects TRBV14 to TRBJ2-2; 7 bases map to TRBD1. The CDR3 length is 17 residues. Germline-derived CDR1 and CDR2 are SGHDN and FVKESK. After removal of 3 bases from V and 4 bases from J, the junction contained 11 bases not matched to a gene. CDR3 sequence: CASSQRGRKDPTGELFF. CDR3 bases: TGTGCCAGCAGCCAGAGGGGGCGGAAGGACCCCACCGGGGAGCTGTTTTTT.

This clone has only one observation. The CDR3 region is CASSLDRDDYEQYF. DNA of the CDR3: TGTGCCAGCAGCCTGGACAGGGATGACTACGAGCAGTACTTC. The genes are TRBV13 and TRBJ2-7; 8 bases agree with TRBD1. V lost 5 bases, J lost 3 bases, and 6 bases stayed unmatched. The CDR3 sequence is 14 residues long. Germline lookup yields CDR1 PRHDT and CDR2 FYEKMQ (reference sequence).

The chain carries TRBV5-1 and TRBJ1-1; D might be TRBD1 (5 bases). The V gene lost 4 bases and the J gene lost 0 bases, with 16 bases spanning the gap. The length of the CDR3 is 16 residues. Germline lookup yields CDR1 SGHRS and CDR2 YFSETQ. CDR3 region: CASSRTGVELNTEAFF. The CDR3 DNA follows: TGCGCCAGCAGCCGGACGGGGGTAGAGTTGAACACTGAAGCTTTCTTT.

For the CDR3, the DNA is TGTGCCAGCGAAAAAGGACAGGTCAATGAGCAGTTCTTC. It is translated as CASEKGQVNEQFF. The gene calls are TRBV2 and TRBJ2-1; 7 bases fit TRBD1. The junction had 7 bases not matched to a gene; V was cut back by 8 bases and J by 6 bases. Germline-derived CDR1 and CDR2 are SNHLY and FYNNEI. CDR3 length equals 13 residues.

This sequence joins TRBV19 and TRBJ2-1; maybe TRBD2 (6 bases). Trimming removed 5 bases from V and 7 bases from J, with 21 bases in between. This CDR3 comprises 16 residues. The V gene's germline CDR1 is LNHDA and CDR2 SQIVND (reference sequence). The CDR3 protein is CASSDGSHLSMNEQFF. In nucleotides, the CDR3 is TGTGCCAGTAGTGACGGGAGCCACCTTTCGATGAATGAGCAGTTCTTC.

The rearrangement links TRBV2 to TRBJ1-1; the match to TRBD1 covers 8 bases. This CDR3 spans 13 amino acids. The ends lost 6 bases at V and 3 bases at J; junction bases unmatched: 3. Germline CDR1 is SNHLY and CDR2 is FYNNEI. CDR3 residues: CASSRTGHTEAFF. In DNA, the CDR3 is TGTGCCAGCAGCCGGACAGGGCACACTGAAGCTTTCTTT.

The gene calls are TRBV15 and TRBJ2-5; TRBD2 matches 7 bases. V lost 5 bases, J lost 2 bases, and 8 bases stayed unmatched. Per germline, CDR1 LNHNV and CDR2 YYDKDF (reference sequence). This CDR3 spans 15 amino acids. CDR3 in amino acids: CATSSRWGGQETQYF. CDR3 sequence (DNA): TGTGCCACCAGCTCCCGGTGGGGGGGGCAAGAGACCCAGTACTTC.

The chain uses TRBV7-2 and TRBJ2-3, with 10 nucleotides matching TRBD2. Germline V gene sequence: CDR1 SGHTA, CDR2 FQGNSA. The CDR3 is made up of 15 amino acids. The V gene end was trimmed by 5 bases and the J gene end by 4 bases; junction bases not matched to a gene: 6. CDR3 nucleotides: TGTGCCAGCAGCCCATTAGCGGGGGGAGCAGATACGCAGTATTTT. The encoded protein is CASSPLAGGADTQYF.

The rearrangement uses TRBV7-9 and TRBJ1-2; D gene uncertain. Germline V gives CDR1 SEHNR, CDR2 FQNEAQ (reference sequence). This CDR3 spans 12 amino acids. Trimming shortened V by 4 bases and J by 7 bases, and 10 bases separated the two germline ends. CDR3 DNA sequence: TGTGCCAGCAGCTCTCGGGGTCTTGGCTACACCTTC. Residues: CASSSRGLGYTF.

This chain links TRBV18 with TRBJ2-3, with D tentatively TRBD1 (6 bases). Trimming cost V 3 bases and J 5 bases, with 18 bases left between them. The CDR3 runs 16 residues. In germline, CDR1 is KGHSH, CDR2 LQKENI. The CDR3 loop is CASSPMSTGPGDTQYF. CDR3 sequence (DNA): TGTGCCAGCTCACCTATGTCGACAGGACCCGGAGATACGCAGTATTTT.

In its sample, this clone was seen once. The chain is built from TRBV7-3 and TRBJ2-7; D may be TRBD2 (6 bases). The CDR3 extends over 13 amino acids. The V gene lost 2 bases and the J gene lost 7 bases, with 12 bases spanning the gap. Germline V gene sequence: CDR1 SGHTA, CDR2 FQGTGA. The CDR3, as DNA: TGTGCCAGCAGCTTAGAGGGGAGGAGGGAGCAGTACTTC. This gives the protein CASSLEGRREQYF.

The chain has TRBV5-1 and TRBJ2-1; 7 bases line up with TRBD2. The CDR3 contains 17 residues. V trimming: 3 bases; J trimming: 2 bases; junction bases outside the gene matches: 11. CDR1 and CDR2 (germline): SGHRS, YFSETQ. For the CDR3, the DNA is TGCGCCAGCAGCTCGGGACTAACTGGCGGACCCTACAATGAGCAGTTCTTC. Encoded protein: CASSSGLTGGPYNEQFF.

This clone was found once. The chain employs TRBV29-1 and TRBJ2-3; D unresolved. The CDR3 loop spans 11 amino acids. Trimming removed 5 bases from V and 4 bases from J, with 7 bases in between. CDR1 SQVTM and CDR2 ANQGSEA come from the germline V gene. CDR3 amino acids: CSVRRSDTQYF. The DNA of the CDR3 is TGCAGCGTTCGCCGGTCAGATACGCAGTATTTT.

The sample holds a few counts of this clone. This chain links TRBV4-3 with TRBJ2-7, with 9 bases identical to TRBD1. Germline lookup yields CDR1 LGHNA and CDR2 YSLEER. The CDR3 extends over 18 amino acids. J lost 2 bases, V lost 4 bases, and 15 bases had no gene match. CDR3 loop: CASSRTHDRGEQPYEQYF. For the CDR3, the DNA is TGCGCCAGCAGCCGTACCCACGACAGGGGGGAACAGCCCTACGAGCAGTACTTC.

The chain carries TRBV5-4 and TRBJ1-2; TRBD1 agrees at 7 bases. Trimming at V came to 4 bases and at J to 5 bases, leaving 11 bases not matched to a gene. Germline V gene lookup returns CDR1 SGHNT and CDR2 YYREEE (reference sequence). This CDR3 has 15 amino acids. CDR3: CASSGTAGGGYGYTF. The CDR3 coding sequence is TGTGCCAGCAGCGGAACAGCAGGGGGTGGGTATGGCTACACCTTC.

In regard to this clone: This sample also contains other DNA sequences that code for the same CDR3. This chain uses TRBV2 with TRBJ2-7; D may be TRBD1 (5 bases). Germline V CDR1 and CDR2: SNHLY, FYNNEI. The V gene lost 7 bases and the J gene lost 2 bases, with 6 bases spanning the gap. The CDR3 is 11 residues long. The CDR3 DNA follows: TGTGCCAGCAAAGGGGCCTACGAGCAGTACTTC. Translating gives CASKGAYEQYF.

The J gene is TRBJ2-5, the V gene TRBV30; 8 nucleotides line up with TRBD2. The junction had 10 bases not matched to a gene; V was cut back by 2 bases and J by 5 bases. The CDR3 has 15 amino acids. Germline V lookup: CDR1 GTSNPN, CDR2 SVGIG (reference sequence). The CDR3 loop is CAWSPTAGAWETQYF. The CDR3, as DNA: TGTGCCTGGAGTCCGACAGCGGGAGCATGGGAGACCCAGTACTTC.

This rearrangement joins TRBV19 to TRBJ2-3; 9 positions match TRBD2. The CDR3 runs 16 residues. The J segment lost 5 bases and the V segment lost 1 base, leaving 7 bases of the junction unmatched. From germline, CDR1 is LNHDA and CDR2 SQIVND (reference sequence). In nucleotides, the CDR3 is TGTGCCAGTAGTATAGGGCTAGCGGGATACGAAGATACGCAGTATTTT. Its translation is CASSIGLAGYEDTQYF.